This TCR beta chain came from a study of cytotoxic CD8 clonotypes in ibrutinib-treated CLL. Study details: Collecting the response samples happened after a median around twelve months of treatment, with a range of 6 to 36.

This clone was counted once. Its matching antigen is unknown. Whole-study results and caveats: Clonality was elevated at ibrutinib response and had returned toward baseline at progression.

Profiling relied on immunoSEQ multiplex PCR, and the TCRdb table lists in-frame clones only, not all of them. Found here are approximately 160,000 clones, 70% to 90% of them singletons; the top ten hold roughly 3%. This TCR was recovered from a human donor with chronic lymphocytic leukemia. The material sequenced was PBMCs, taken at disease progression, from a patient treated with ibrutinib.

The CDR3 sequence is CASSQEPGSSSGNTIYF. The CDR3 coding sequence is TGCGCCAGCAGCCAAGAACCAGGGAGTAGCTCTGGAAACACCATATATTTT. V usage is TRBV4-1 and J usage is TRBJ1-3; TRBD1 is a possible D gene (5 bases). Trimming removed 0 bases from V and 0 bases from J, with 12 bases in between. CDR1 is MGHRA and CDR2 is YSYEKL in the germline V gene. The CDR3 covers 17 residues.